This is a list of T cell receptor beta chains from one sample in a study of T cells in Graves' hyperthyroidism and ophthalmopathy. Via MiXCR, TCRdb re-called the multiplex PCR reads, giving one row per CDR3 protein. The sample has 350,000 to 400,000 distinct CDR3 sequences, about 18% seen once. Specimen: blood. These receptor sequences come from a man in his late teens or twenties with Graves' ophthalmopathy. The CDR3 runs from the conserved cysteine through the conserved F or W. A D gene is named only where the DNA matches it firmly. Size values are once, few and many counts, or a class for expanded clones, and some rows have none.

cdr3_nt: TGTGCCAGCAGAGCCACGACAGGGTCTTTCTCAGATACGCAGTATTTT; cdr3_aa: CASRATTGSFSDTQYF; v_call: TRBV28; j_call: TRBJ2-3; clone_size: many; d_call: TRBD1
cdr3_nt: TGTGCCAGCTCACCTGGTAGTGAAGCTTTCTTT; cdr3_aa: CASSPGSEAFF; v_call: TRBV18; j_call: TRBJ1-1; clone_size: many; d_call: .
cdr3_nt: TGCAGTGCTAGCCCGGCCAGCTGGGCAAACACTGAAGCTTTCTTT; cdr3_aa: CSASPASWANTEAFF; v_call: TRBV20-1; j_call: TRBJ1-1; clone_size: many; d_call: .
cdr3_nt: TGTGCCAGCGGTCCCCGCGGGGCCTCCGTTGATGGCTACACCTTC; cdr3_aa: CASGPRGASVDGYTF; v_call: TRBV9; j_call: TRBJ1-2; clone_size: .; d_call: .
cdr3_nt: TGCGCCAGCAGCTTGGTGGCAGGGATGAACGCTGAAGCTTTCTTT; cdr3_aa: CASSLVAGMNAEAFF; v_call: TRBV5-1; j_call: TRBJ1-1; clone_size: few; d_call: .
cdr3_nt: TGTGCCAGCAACCGTGACAGGGGGAACACAGATACGCAGTATTTT; cdr3_aa: CASNRDRGNTDTQYF; v_call: TRBV9; j_call: TRBJ2-3; clone_size: few; d_call: TRBD1
cdr3_nt: TGTGCCATCAGTGAGTCCATTCCATCCTACGAGCAGTACTTC; cdr3_aa: CAISESIPSYEQYF; v_call: TRBV10-3; j_call: TRBJ2-7; clone_size: many; d_call: .
cdr3_nt: TGTGCCGGGGGGGGAGGGGACCAGGAACTTTGTGAAGCTTTCTTT; cdr3_aa: CAGGGGDQELCEAFF; v_call: TRBV11-3; j_call: TRBJ1-1; clone_size: few; d_call: .
cdr3_nt: TGTGCCCGCACTAGCGGGGGGACAGATACGCAGTATTTT; cdr3_aa: CARTSGGTDTQYF; v_call: TRBV2; j_call: TRBJ2-3; clone_size: many; d_call: TRBD2
cdr3_nt: TGTGCCAGCATTAGGACAGCCGGTGAGCAGTTCTTC; cdr3_aa: CASIRTAGEQFF; v_call: TRBV12-3/TRBV12-4; j_call: TRBJ2-1; clone_size: many; d_call: .
cdr3_nt: TGTGCCAGCAGTTGGACAGGGGGGGATGGCAATCAGCCCCAGCATTTT; cdr3_aa: CASSWTGGDGNQPQHF; v_call: TRBV13; j_call: TRBJ1-5; clone_size: few; d_call: TRBD1
cdr3_nt: TGCGCCAGCAGCCCTGGGTGGGCGAGAACCTTAGCGGGGGCGTCCCACGAGCAGTACTTC; cdr3_aa: CASSPGWARTLAGASHEQYF; v_call: TRBV5-1; j_call: TRBJ2-7; clone_size: .; d_call: TRBD2
cdr3_nt: TGTGCCAGCAGCCAAGGGGCAGCCACTCTCTATGGCTACACCTTC; cdr3_aa: CASSQGAATLYGYTF; v_call: TRBV3-1; j_call: TRBJ1-2; clone_size: few; d_call: .
cdr3_nt: TGTGCCAGCAGCTCCCCCCGAGGATCTGGAAACACCATATATTTT; cdr3_aa: CASSSPRGSGNTIYF; v_call: TRBV11-2; j_call: TRBJ1-3; clone_size: .; d_call: .
cdr3_nt: TGCGCCAGCAGTGAACGGACAGAGGGGGAAAAACTGTTTTTT; cdr3_aa: CASSERTEGEKLFF; v_call: TRBV10-1; j_call: TRBJ1-4; clone_size: .; d_call: .
cdr3_nt: TGTGCCAGCAGTCTTTCCGGGACAGGCTACGAGCAGTACTTC; cdr3_aa: CASSLSGTGYEQYF; v_call: TRBV28; j_call: TRBJ2-7; clone_size: many; d_call: TRBD1
cdr3_nt: TGTGCCAGCAATCTCGGGACAGGGGGTCTGACGAACACCGGGGAGCTGTTTTTT; cdr3_aa: CASNLGTGGLTNTGELFF; v_call: TRBV6-1; j_call: TRBJ2-2; clone_size: .; d_call: TRBD1
cdr3_nt: TGTGCCAGCAGCTTAAGACAGACTAGAGGTACGCAGTATTTT; cdr3_aa: CASSLRQTRGTQYF; v_call: TRBV13; j_call: TRBJ2-3; clone_size: .; d_call: .
cdr3_nt: TGTGCCAGCAGAGACCTAGCGGATTCCTACAATGAGCAGTTCTTC; cdr3_aa: CASRDLADSYNEQFF; v_call: TRBV6-1; j_call: TRBJ2-1; clone_size: .; d_call: TRBD2
cdr3_nt: TGCGCCAGCAGCCAAGATCAGCATACGGCAGGTAGGGCTCGGGAGCAGTACTTC; cdr3_aa: CASSQDQHTAGRAREQYF; v_call: TRBV4-1; j_call: TRBJ2-7; clone_size: .; d_call: .
cdr3_nt: TGTGCCAGCAGCTCTAGCGGGGGGGTGCAAGAGACCCAGTACTTC; cdr3_aa: CASSSSGGVQETQYF; v_call: TRBV3-1; j_call: TRBJ2-5; clone_size: many; d_call: TRBD2
cdr3_nt: TGTGCCAGCAGCCGGCCGGGGACTAAGGGTGGCTACACCTTC; cdr3_aa: CASSRPGTKGGYTF; v_call: TRBV9; j_call: TRBJ1-2; clone_size: .; d_call: .
cdr3_nt: TGCGCCAGCAGCCTCGGGACTAGCGGACCCACAGATACGCAGTATTTT; cdr3_aa: CASSLGTSGPTDTQYF; v_call: TRBV5-1; j_call: TRBJ2-3; clone_size: .; d_call: TRBD2
cdr3_nt: TGTGCCAGCTCACCACGCCGTAGCGGGGGTCCCGGGGAGCTGTTTTTT; cdr3_aa: CASSPRRSGGPGELFF; v_call: TRBV18; j_call: TRBJ2-2; clone_size: .; d_call: TRBD2
cdr3_nt: TGTGCCAGCACCGTCGGGGGTACGCAGTATTTT; cdr3_aa: CASTVGGTQYF; v_call: TRBV6-1; j_call: TRBJ2-3; clone_size: few; d_call: .
cdr3_nt: TGTGCCAGCATCCGGGGGGGGCGCCGAGTAGAGGCCCAGTACTTC; cdr3_aa: CASIRGGRRVEAQYF; v_call: TRBV7-3; j_call: TRBJ2-5; clone_size: few; d_call: TRBD2
cdr3_nt: TGTGCCACCAGCAGAGGAAGGTTGGGACACGCCAATTCACCCCTCCACTTT; cdr3_aa: CATSRGRLGHANSPLHF; v_call: TRBV15; j_call: TRBJ1-6; clone_size: .; d_call: .
cdr3_nt: TGCAGTGCGGGGGAAGGACAGCGAACCTACTACGAGCAGTACTTC; cdr3_aa: CSAGEGQRTYYEQYF; v_call: TRBV20-1; j_call: TRBJ2-7; clone_size: many; d_call: .
cdr3_nt: TGTGCCAGCAGCTTAGGGTGGACCGGACAGGGGAGTACTGAAGCTTTCTTT; cdr3_aa: CASSLGWTGQGSTEAFF; v_call: TRBV11-2; j_call: TRBJ1-1; clone_size: .; d_call: TRBD1
cdr3_nt: TGTGCCAGCAGCTTCTCCCCACAGGGCCGGACCGGGGAGCTGTTTTTT; cdr3_aa: CASSFSPQGRTGELFF; v_call: TRBV7-3; j_call: TRBJ2-2; clone_size: .; d_call: .
cdr3_nt: TGTGCCAGCACACTAAGCCGGGGTTTGGGCGAGCAGTACTTC; cdr3_aa: CASTLSRGLGEQYF; v_call: TRBV6-1; j_call: TRBJ2-7; clone_size: .; d_call: .
cdr3_nt: TGTGCCAGCGTGGACCCCCTTGGAGCTTTCTTT; cdr3_aa: CASVDPLGAFF; v_call: TRBV28; j_call: TRBJ1-1; clone_size: many; d_call: .
cdr3_nt: TGTGCCAGCAGCTTTCCGACTGGGGCTTACGAGCAGTACTTC; cdr3_aa: CASSFPTGAYEQYF; v_call: TRBV6-2/TRBV6-3; j_call: TRBJ2-7; clone_size: many; d_call: .
cdr3_nt: TGCGCCAGCAGCTTGGCTCGGACGGTCGGCACCGGGGAGCTGTTTTTT; cdr3_aa: CASSLARTVGTGELFF; v_call: TRBV5-1; j_call: TRBJ2-2; clone_size: .; d_call: .
cdr3_nt: TGTGCCAGCAGCCCAGGACAGAAGAACACTGAAGCTTTCTTT; cdr3_aa: CASSPGQKNTEAFF; v_call: TRBV9; j_call: TRBJ1-1; clone_size: many; d_call: .
cdr3_nt: TGCAGTGCCTCACCGGGGACAGGGGACTTCAACGAGCAGTACTTC; cdr3_aa: CSASPGTGDFNEQYF; v_call: TRBV20-1; j_call: TRBJ2-7; clone_size: .; d_call: TRBD1
cdr3_nt: TGTGCCAGCAGTTTATTTGACAGGTGGTCCTACAATGAGCAGTTCTTC; cdr3_aa: CASSLFDRWSYNEQFF; v_call: TRBV28; j_call: TRBJ2-1; clone_size: many; d_call: .
cdr3_nt: TGCGCCAGCAGCTCGACAGGGGCTAAGCAAGAGACCCAGTACTTC; cdr3_aa: CASSSTGAKQETQYF; v_call: TRBV5-1; j_call: TRBJ2-5; clone_size: .; d_call: TRBD1
cdr3_nt: TGTGCCAGCAGCTTAGGAGGGCTAAGGGCCAACGTCCTGACTTTC; cdr3_aa: CASSLGGLRANVLTF; v_call: TRBV7-2; j_call: TRBJ2-6; clone_size: .; d_call: .
cdr3_nt: TGTGCCAGCAGTTACTCGACAGGGACTAACTATGGCTACACCTTC; cdr3_aa: CASSYSTGTNYGYTF; v_call: TRBV6-6; j_call: TRBJ1-2; clone_size: few; d_call: TRBD1
cdr3_nt: TGTGCCAGCATCTCGGACGCCAATGAGCAGTTCTTC; cdr3_aa: CASISDANEQFF; v_call: TRBV12-3/TRBV12-4; j_call: TRBJ2-1; clone_size: .; d_call: .
cdr3_nt: TGCAGTGCTAGAGATGGGACTTTAGGTGAGCAGTTCTTC; cdr3_aa: CSARDGTLGEQFF; v_call: TRBV20-1; j_call: TRBJ2-1; clone_size: few; d_call: .
cdr3_nt: TGTGCCAGCAGCTTTTCTGGCTTTGAAGCTTTCTTT; cdr3_aa: CASSFSGFEAFF; v_call: TRBV11-2; j_call: TRBJ1-1; clone_size: many; d_call: .
cdr3_nt: TGTGCCAGCGGATCAAGGAACACTGAAGCTTTCTTT; cdr3_aa: CASGSRNTEAFF; v_call: TRBV6-1; j_call: TRBJ1-1; clone_size: many; d_call: .
cdr3_nt: TGTGCCAGCAGCTCCCCATCCCAGGAACCCCTCCACTTT; cdr3_aa: CASSSPSQEPLHF; v_call: TRBV7-2; j_call: TRBJ1-6; clone_size: .; d_call: .
cdr3_nt: TGTGCCAGCAGCCAGGAGGTGGGGGAGCTGTTTTTT; cdr3_aa: CASSQEVGELFF; v_call: TRBV7-2; j_call: TRBJ2-2; clone_size: many; d_call: .
cdr3_nt: TGTGCCAGTAGCGACATGCCCATGAACACTGAAGCTTTCTTT; cdr3_aa: CASSDMPMNTEAFF; v_call: TRBV6-2/TRBV6-3; j_call: TRBJ1-1; clone_size: many; d_call: .
cdr3_nt: TGTGCCAGCACCGGGACAGGGGGTGGAGAGCAGTACTTC; cdr3_aa: CASTGTGGGEQYF; v_call: TRBV25-1; j_call: TRBJ2-7; clone_size: .; d_call: TRBD1
cdr3_nt: TGTGCCAGCAGTTCCCCGGGACAGGGGATTGAGACCCAGTACTTC; cdr3_aa: CASSSPGQGIETQYF; v_call: TRBV27; j_call: TRBJ2-5; clone_size: many; d_call: TRBD1